This T cell receptor beta chain was profiled in a study of T cells after yellow fever vaccination. Notes on the study in general: Post-booster reappearance was seen for most primary-vaccination clones (just over 95% CD4, roughly 91% CD8). Any FACS-sorted repertoire could hold abundant clonotypes that contaminate it from the bulk population. Shared CD4/CD8 clonotypes were a small share, likely from convergent recombination.

The sample holds a few counts of this clonotype. The antigen is unknown. The study made its TCR cDNA through 5'RACE template switching. That step introduced a universal primer site along with UMIs. TCRdb ran MiXCR on the 5' RACE reads and lists one entry per CDR3 protein. This sample carries some 150,000 distinct CDR3 sequences, approximately 9.9% of them seen once, and the ten largest clones take 35% to 40%. V lost 3 bases to trimming and J lost 3 bases, with 6 bases between them. Germline V gene data show CDR1 as MGHDK and CDR2 as SYGVNS. The CDR3 runs 14 residues. The sequencing here drew on CD8+ T cells sorted from PBMCs, taken 45 days after the yellow fever booster vaccination. This rearrangement joins TRBV25-1 to TRBJ2-6; a possible D gene is TRBD1 (5 bases). The TCR was taken from a young man who received the YFV17D yellow fever vaccine. The CDR3 coding sequence is TGTGCCAGCAGTGATACAGGTGGGGCCAACGTCCTGACTTTC. Residues: CASSDTGGANVLTF.